The rows below give T cell receptor beta chains drawn from one sample of a study of cytomegalovirus exposure and HLA in healthy donors. Method: immunoSEQ multiplex PCR; TCRdb's copy keeps in-frame clones and lacks some. The sample lists about 110,000 clones; roughly two thirds were seen once. Source material: PBMCs. The receptor set was obtained from a woman aged 25 to 39 in good health and CMV-seronegative. The CDR3 runs from the conserved cysteine through the conserved F or W. D genes are given only for firm matches. Size is omitted from some rows. Given values are once, few, many or a class for expanded clones.

TRBJ2-5 . TRBV29-1 . CSVEAPSLRETQYF TGCAGCGTTGAAGCCCCTAGCCTACGGGAGACCCAGTACTTC
TRBJ2-1 TRBD2 TRBV29-1 . CSVEGGLAANEQFF TGCAGCGTTGAAGGCGGACTAGCGGCTAATGAGCAGTTCTTC
TRBJ2-1 TRBD2 TRBV10-3 . CAISERLAGGGRNEQFF TGTGCCATCAGTGAGCGTCTAGCGGGAGGTGGGAGAAATGAGCAGTTCTTC
TRBJ2-3 . TRBV13 . CASSNPSSHTQYF TGTGCCAGCAGTAACCCCTCGAGCCATACGCAGTATTTT
TRBJ1-6 TRBD1 TRBV2 few CASRGTGKRYPAF TGTGCCAGCAGGGGGACAGGGAAACGTTATCCAGCCTTT
TRBJ2-7 TRBD1 TRBV10-3 . CAISETLTGSSYEQYF TGTGCCATCAGTGAGACTCTGACAGGGAGCTCCTACGAGCAGTACTTC
TRBJ2-1 TRBD1 TRBV11-3 . CASSLDPQGVSYNEQFF TGTGCCAGCAGCTTAGATCCCCAGGGGGTATCCTACAATGAGCAGTTCTTC
TRBJ1-2 TRBD1 TRBV19 few CASSRHDRVLDGYTF TGTGCCAGTAGTAGACATGACAGGGTCTTAGATGGCTACACCTTC
TRBJ1-1 TRBD1 TRBV19 . CASSPRTGTEAFF TGTGCCAGTAGTCCTAGGACAGGGACTGAAGCTTTCTTT
TRBJ2-7 TRBD2 TRBV5-1 . CASSIGPGGRAGYEQYF TGCGCCAGCAGCATAGGTCCGGGCGGGAGGGCCGGGTACGAGCAGTACTTC
TRBJ2-7 . TRBV6-1 . CASRNDRSSYEQYF TGTGCCAGCAGGAATGACAGGAGCTCCTACGAGCAGTACTTC
TRBJ1-2 TRBD1 TRBV5-1 . CASSFSGTGADGYTF TGCGCCAGCAGCTTCTCCGGGACAGGGGCGGATGGCTACACCTTC
TRBJ2-7 . TRBV6-5 . CASSYGGGAVHEQYF TGTGCCAGCAGTTATGGAGGGGGCGCGGTCCACGAGCAGTACTTC
TRBJ2-1 . TRBV19 . CASSIERGNEQFF TGTGCCAGTAGTATAGAAAGGGGAAATGAGCAGTTCTTC
TRBJ2-1 TRBD2 TRBV28 . CASSTLGTSRYNEQFF TGTGCCAGCAGTACTCTCGGGACTAGCAGGTACAATGAGCAGTTCTTC
TRBJ2-7 . TRBV5-4 . CASSPGGSAYEQYF TGTGCCAGCAGTCCCGGAGGATCGGCCTACGAGCAGTACTTC